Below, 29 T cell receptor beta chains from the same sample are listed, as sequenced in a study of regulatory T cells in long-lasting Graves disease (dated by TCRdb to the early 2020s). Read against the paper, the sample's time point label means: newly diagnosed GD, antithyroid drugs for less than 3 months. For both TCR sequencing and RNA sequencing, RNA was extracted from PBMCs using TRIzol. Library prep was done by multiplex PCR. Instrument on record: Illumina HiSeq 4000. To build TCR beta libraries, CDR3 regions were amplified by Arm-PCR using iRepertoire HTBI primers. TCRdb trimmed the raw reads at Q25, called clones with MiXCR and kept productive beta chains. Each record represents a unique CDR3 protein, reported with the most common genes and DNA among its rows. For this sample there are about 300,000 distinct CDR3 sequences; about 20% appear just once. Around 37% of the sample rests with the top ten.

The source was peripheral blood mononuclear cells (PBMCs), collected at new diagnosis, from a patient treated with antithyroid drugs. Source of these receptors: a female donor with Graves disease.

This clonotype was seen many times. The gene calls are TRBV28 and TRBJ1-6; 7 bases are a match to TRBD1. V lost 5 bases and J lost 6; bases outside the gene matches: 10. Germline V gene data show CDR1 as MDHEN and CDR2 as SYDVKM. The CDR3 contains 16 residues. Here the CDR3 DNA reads TGTGCCAGCAGTATATTGGGACAGCCGTCTAATTCACCCCTCCACTTT. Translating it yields CASSILGQPSNSPLHF.

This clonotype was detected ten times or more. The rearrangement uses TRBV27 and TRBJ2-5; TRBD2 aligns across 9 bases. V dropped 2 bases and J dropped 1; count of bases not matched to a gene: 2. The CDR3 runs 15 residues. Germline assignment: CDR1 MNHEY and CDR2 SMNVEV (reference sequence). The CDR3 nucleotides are TGTGCCAGCAGTTTACAGCGGGAGGTCCAAGAGACCCAGTACTTC. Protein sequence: CASSLQREVQETQYF.

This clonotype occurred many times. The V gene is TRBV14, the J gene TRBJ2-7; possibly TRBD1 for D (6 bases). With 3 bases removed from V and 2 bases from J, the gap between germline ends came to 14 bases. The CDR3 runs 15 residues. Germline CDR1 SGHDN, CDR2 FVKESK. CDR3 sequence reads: CASSQDWTAAYEQYF. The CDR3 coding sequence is TGTGCCAGCAGCCAGGACTGGACAGCGGCCTACGAGCAGTACTTC.

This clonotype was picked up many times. The CDR3 DNA reads as TGTGCCAGCAGCCAAGGGGGAGGGTTCAAAAACATTCAGTACTTC. It specifies CASSQGGGFKNIQYF. This rearrangement joins TRBV12-3 or TRBV12-4 to TRBJ2-4; a weak D match, TRBD2 (7 bases). This CDR3 has 15 residues. Trimming pared 6 bases from V and 3 bases from J, leaving 15 bases between.

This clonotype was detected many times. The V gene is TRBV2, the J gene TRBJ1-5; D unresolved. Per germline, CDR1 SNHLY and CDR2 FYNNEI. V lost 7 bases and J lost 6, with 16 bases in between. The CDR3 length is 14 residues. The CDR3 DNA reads TGTGCCAGCACTTCAATCGGCGTTGGTCAGCCCCAGCATTTT. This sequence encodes CASTSIGVGQPQHF.

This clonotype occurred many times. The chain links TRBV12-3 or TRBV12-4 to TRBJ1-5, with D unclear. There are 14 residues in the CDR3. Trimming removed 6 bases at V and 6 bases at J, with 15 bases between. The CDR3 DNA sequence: TGTGCCAGCAGCTCGCGGAGGGAGCCTCAGCCCCAGCATTTT. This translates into CASSSRREPQPQHF.

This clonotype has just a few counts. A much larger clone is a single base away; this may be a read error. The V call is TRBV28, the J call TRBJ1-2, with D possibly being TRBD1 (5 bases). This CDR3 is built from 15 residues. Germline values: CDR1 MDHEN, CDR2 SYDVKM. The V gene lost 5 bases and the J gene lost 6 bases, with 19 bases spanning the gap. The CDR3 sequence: CASSIPGRGLNGYTF. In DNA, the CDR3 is TGTGCCAGCAGTATCCCAGGACGGGGGTTGAATGGCTACACCTTC.

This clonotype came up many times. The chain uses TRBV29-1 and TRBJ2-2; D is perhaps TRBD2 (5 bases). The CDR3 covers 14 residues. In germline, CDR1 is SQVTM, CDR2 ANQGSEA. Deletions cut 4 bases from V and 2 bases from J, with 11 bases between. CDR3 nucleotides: TGCAGCGTTGGGGAACTAGTTAACACCGGGGAGCTGTTTTTT. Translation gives CSVGELVNTGELFF.

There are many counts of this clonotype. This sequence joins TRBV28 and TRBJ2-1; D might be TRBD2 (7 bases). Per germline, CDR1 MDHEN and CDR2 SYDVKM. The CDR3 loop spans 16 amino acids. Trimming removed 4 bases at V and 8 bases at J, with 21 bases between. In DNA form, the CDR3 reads TGTGCCAGCAGTTCGCCGGGGGGCGGGAGTCCGGATGAGCAGTTCTTC. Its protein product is CASSSPGGGSPDEQFF.

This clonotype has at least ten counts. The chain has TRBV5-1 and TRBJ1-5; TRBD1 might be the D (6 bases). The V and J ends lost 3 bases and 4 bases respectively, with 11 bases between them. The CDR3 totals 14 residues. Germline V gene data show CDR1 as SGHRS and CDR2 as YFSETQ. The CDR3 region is CASSSGVPNQPQHF. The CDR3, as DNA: TGCGCCAGCAGCTCAGGGGTGCCTAATCAGCCCCAGCATTTT.

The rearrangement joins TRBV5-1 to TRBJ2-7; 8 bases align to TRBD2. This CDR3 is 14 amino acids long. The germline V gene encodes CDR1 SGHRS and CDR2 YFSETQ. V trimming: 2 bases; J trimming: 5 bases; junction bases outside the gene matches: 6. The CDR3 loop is CASSLPGGNHEQYF. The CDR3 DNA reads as TGCGCCAGCAGCTTACCGGGAGGGAACCACGAGCAGTACTTC.

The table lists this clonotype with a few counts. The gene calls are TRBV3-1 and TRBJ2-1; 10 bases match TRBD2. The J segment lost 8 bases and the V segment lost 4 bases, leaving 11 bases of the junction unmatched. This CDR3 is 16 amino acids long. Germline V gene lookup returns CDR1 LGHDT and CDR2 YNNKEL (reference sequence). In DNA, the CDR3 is TGTGCCAGCAGCCCCCAGCTAGCGGGAGAAACGGATGAGCAGTTCTTC. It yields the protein CASSPQLAGETDEQFF.

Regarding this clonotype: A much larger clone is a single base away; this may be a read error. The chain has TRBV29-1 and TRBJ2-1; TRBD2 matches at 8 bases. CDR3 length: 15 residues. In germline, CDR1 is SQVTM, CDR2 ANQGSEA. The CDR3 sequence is CSVGVAGSPHNEQLF. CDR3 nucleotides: TGCAGCGTGGGAGTAGCGGGGTCTCCCCACAATGAGCAGCTCTTC.

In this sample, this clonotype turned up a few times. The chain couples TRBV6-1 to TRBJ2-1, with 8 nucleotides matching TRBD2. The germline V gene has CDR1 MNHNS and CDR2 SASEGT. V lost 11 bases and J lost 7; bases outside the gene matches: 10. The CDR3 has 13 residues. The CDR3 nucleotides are TGTGCCGGAAAGTCCGCGGGAGGAAATGAGCAGTTCTTC. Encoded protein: CAGKSAGGNEQFF.

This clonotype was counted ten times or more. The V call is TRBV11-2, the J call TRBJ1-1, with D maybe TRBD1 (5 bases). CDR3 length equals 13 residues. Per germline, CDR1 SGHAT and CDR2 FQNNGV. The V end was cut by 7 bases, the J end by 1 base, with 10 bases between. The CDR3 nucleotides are TGTGCCAGCAAAGGGACCGCGAACACTGAAGCTTTCTTT. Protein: CASKGTANTEAFF.

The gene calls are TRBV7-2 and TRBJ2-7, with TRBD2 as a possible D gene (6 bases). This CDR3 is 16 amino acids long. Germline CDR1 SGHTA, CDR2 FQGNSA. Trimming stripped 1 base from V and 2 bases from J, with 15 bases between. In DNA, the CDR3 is TGTGCCAGCAGCTTAGTCGGAGGGCTGGGGGCCTACGAGCAGTACTTC. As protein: CASSLVGGLGAYEQYF.

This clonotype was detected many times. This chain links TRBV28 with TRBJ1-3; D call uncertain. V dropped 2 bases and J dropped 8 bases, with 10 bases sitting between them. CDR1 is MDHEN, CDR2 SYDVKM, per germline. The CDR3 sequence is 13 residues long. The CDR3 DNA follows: TGTGCCAGCAGTTTAAATCACCCAGACACCATATATTTT. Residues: CASSLNHPDTIYF.

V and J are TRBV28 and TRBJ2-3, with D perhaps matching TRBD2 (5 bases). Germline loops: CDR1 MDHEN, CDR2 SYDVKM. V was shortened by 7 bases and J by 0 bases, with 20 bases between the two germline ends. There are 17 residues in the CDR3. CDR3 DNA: TGTGCCAGCAACTCACTCGTGGGCCAGCGGAGCACAGATACGCAGTATTTT. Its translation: CASNSLVGQRSTDTQYF.

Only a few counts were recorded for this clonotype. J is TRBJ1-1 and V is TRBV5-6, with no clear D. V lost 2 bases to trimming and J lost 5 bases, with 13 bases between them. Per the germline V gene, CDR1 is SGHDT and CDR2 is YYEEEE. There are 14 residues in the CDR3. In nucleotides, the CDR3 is TGTGCCAGCAGCTTCAGTCCGGGCGGGACTGAAGCTTTCTTT. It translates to CASSFSPGGTEAFF.

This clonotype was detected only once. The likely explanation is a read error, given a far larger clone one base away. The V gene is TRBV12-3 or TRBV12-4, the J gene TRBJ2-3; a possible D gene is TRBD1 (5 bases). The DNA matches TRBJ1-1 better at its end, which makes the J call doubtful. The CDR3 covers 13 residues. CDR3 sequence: CASRPGLSTEAFF. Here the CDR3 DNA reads TGTGCCAGCAGACCGGGACTGAGCACTGAAGCTTTCTTT.

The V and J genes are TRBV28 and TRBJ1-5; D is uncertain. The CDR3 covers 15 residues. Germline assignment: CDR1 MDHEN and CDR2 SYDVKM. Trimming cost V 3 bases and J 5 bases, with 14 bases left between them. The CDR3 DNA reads TGTGCCAGCAGTTTGGTACTCCCCGGAGATCAGCCCCAGCATTTT. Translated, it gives CASSLVLPGDQPQHF.

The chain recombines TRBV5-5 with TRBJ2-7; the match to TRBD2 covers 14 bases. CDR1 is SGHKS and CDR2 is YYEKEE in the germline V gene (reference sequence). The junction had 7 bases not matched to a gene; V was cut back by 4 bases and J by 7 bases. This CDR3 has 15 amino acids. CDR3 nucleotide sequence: TGTGCCAGCAGCGTGGGACTAGCGGGAGTTTCGGAGCAGTACTTC. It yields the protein CASSVGLAGVSEQYF.

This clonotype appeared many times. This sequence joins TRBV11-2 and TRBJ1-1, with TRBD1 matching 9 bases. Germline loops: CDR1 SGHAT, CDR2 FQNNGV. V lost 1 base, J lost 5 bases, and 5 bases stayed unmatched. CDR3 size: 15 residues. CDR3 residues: CASSLGQGVVTEAFF. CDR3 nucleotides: TGTGCCAGCAGCTTAGGACAGGGGGTTGTTACTGAAGCTTTCTTT.

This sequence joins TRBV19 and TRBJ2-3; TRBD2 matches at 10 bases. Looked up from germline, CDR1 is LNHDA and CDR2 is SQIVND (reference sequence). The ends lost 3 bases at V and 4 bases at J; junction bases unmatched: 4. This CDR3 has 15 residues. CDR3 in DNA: TGTGCCAGTAGTATCCCTAGCGGGAGCGCAGATACGCAGTATTTT. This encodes CASSIPSGSADTQYF. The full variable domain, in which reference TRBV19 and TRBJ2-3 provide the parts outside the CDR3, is DGGITQSPKYLFRKEGQNVTLSCEQNLNHDAMYWYRQDPGQGLRLIYYSQIVNDFQKGDIAEGYSVSREKKESFPLTVTSAQKNPTAFYLCASSIPSGSADTQYFGPGTRLTVL.

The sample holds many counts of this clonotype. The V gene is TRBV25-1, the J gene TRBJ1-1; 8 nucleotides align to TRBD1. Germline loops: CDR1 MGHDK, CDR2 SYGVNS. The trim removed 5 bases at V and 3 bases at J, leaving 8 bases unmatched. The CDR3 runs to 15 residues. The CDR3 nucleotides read TGTGCCAGCAGTATAGCAGGGGGCGCAGACACTGAAGCTTTCTTT. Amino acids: CASSIAGGADTEAFF.

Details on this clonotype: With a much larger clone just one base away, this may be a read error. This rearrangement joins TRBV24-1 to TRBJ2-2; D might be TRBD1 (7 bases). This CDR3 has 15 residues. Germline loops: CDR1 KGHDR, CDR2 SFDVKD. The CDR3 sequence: CATSDVQGPGGELLF. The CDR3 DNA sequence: TGTGCCACCAGTGATGTACAGGGGCCCGGCGGGGAGCTGCTTTTT.

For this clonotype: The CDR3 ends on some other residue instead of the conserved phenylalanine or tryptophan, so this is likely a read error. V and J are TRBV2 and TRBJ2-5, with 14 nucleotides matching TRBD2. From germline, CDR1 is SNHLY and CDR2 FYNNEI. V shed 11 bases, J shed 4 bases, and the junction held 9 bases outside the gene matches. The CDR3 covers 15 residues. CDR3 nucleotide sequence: TGTGCCTCCCACGGGACTAGCGGGAGTCGAGAGACCCAGTACCTC. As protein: CASHGTSGSRETQYL.

CDR3 loop: CSAYRGPETQYF. The DNA for the CDR3 is TGCAGCGCTTACAGGGGCCCAGAGACCCAGTACTTC. The genes are TRBV29-1 and TRBJ2-5; 7 bases align to TRBD1. The length of the CDR3 is 12 residues. Per the germline V gene, CDR1 is SQVTM and CDR2 is ANQGSEA. V lost 7 bases to trimming and J lost 4 bases; unmatched junction nucleotides: 6.

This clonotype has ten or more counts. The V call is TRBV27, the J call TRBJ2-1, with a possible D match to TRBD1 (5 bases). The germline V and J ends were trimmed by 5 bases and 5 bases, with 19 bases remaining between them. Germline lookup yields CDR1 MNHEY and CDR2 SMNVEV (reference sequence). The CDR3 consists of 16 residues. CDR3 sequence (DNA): TGTGCCAGCAGTACTACGGACCAGGGAAACGACAATGAGCAGTTCTTC. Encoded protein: CASSTTDQGNDNEQFF.